This TCR beta chain appears in the sequencing data of a study of T cells in narcolepsy. Assay: immunoSEQ multiplex PCR; the TCRdb copy retains only in-frame clones and omits some. The repertoire includes tens of thousands of clones, roughly three quarters of them detected once, and 0.85% to 1.3% sits in the top ten. With 4 bases clipped from V and 4 bases from J, the junction kept 6 bases outside the gene matches. In germline, CDR1 is SGHKS, CDR2 YYEKEE (reference sequence). This CDR3 comprises 16 residues. This chain links TRBV5-5 with TRBJ2-2, with TRBD1 matching over 11 bases. The TCR was taken from a human donor with narcolepsy. The sequenced material came from CD45RA- memory CD4+ T cells from PBMCs. For the CDR3, the DNA is TGTGCCAGCAGCCGGACAGGGGGCGCGTCCACCGGGGAGCTGTTTTTT. It is translated as CASSRTGGASTGELFF.